These 23 T cell receptor beta chains were sequenced from one sample in a study of cytomegalovirus exposure and HLA in healthy donors. PCR amplification relied on 60 Vbeta primers (plus 13 Jbeta primers). Measured with immunoSEQ multiplex PCR; TCRdb has only the in-frame clones, and not every one. The sample has 65,000 or so clones; 70% to 80% are singletons. Material: PBMCs. The receptors shown here come from a girl under 18 in good health and CMV-seropositive.

There are a few counts of this clone. The gene calls are TRBV4-3 and TRBJ2-6; maybe TRBD2 (6 bases). This CDR3 has 16 amino acids. Trimming removed 0 bases at V and 2 bases at J, with 8 bases between. The germline V gene encodes CDR1 LGHNA and CDR2 YSLEER. The CDR3 loop is CASSQDVAAGANVLTF. In DNA form, the CDR3 reads TGCGCCAGCAGCCAAGATGTAGCGGCTGGGGCCAACGTCCTGACTTTC.

The chain employs TRBV7-7 and TRBJ2-1; 10 bases match TRBD2. CDR1 and CDR2 (germline): SSHAT, FNYEAQ (reference sequence). This CDR3 has 14 amino acids. J lost 8 bases, V lost 2 bases, and 3 bases had no gene match. CDR3 in amino acids: CASSLTAGGDEQFF. The CDR3 DNA is TGTGCCAGCAGCTTAACAGCGGGAGGGGATGAGCAGTTCTTC.

The chain links TRBV7-9 to TRBJ2-1, with D possibly being TRBD2 (5 bases). Trimming shortened V by 6 bases and J by 2 bases, and 20 bases separated the two germline ends. The CDR3 covers 17 residues. The germline CDR1 and CDR2 sequences are SEHNR and FQNEAQ (reference sequence). The CDR3 bases are TGTGCCAGCAGATTTACTGCGGAGGTCCGAACCTACAATGAGCAGTTCTTC. Its translation: CASRFTAEVRTYNEQFF.

This clone came up once. The chain links TRBV5-1 to TRBJ1-2; TRBD1 matches 7 bases. The junction had 9 bases not matched to a gene; V was cut back by 0 bases and J by 1 base. The germline V gene has CDR1 SGHRS and CDR2 YFSETQ. The CDR3 totals 17 residues. The chain's CDR3 is CASSLEPFGTDNYGYTF. Written as DNA, the CDR3 is TGCGCCAGCAGCTTGGAGCCCTTCGGGACAGATAACTATGGCTACACCTTC.

The chain carries TRBV5-1 and TRBJ2-5, with TRBD1 as a possible D gene (5 bases). V was pared by 0 bases and J by 4 bases, with 10 bases between. This CDR3 has 14 residues. CDR1 is SGHRS, CDR2 YFSETQ, per germline. The CDR3 here is CASSLDGASETQYF. CDR3 bases: TGCGCCAGCAGCTTGGATGGGGCATCAGAGACCCAGTACTTC.

The V and J genes are TRBV28 and TRBJ2-7; possibly TRBD2 for D (5 bases). Trimming stripped 3 bases from V and 9 bases from J, with 9 bases between. CDR1 and CDR2 (germline): MDHEN, SYDVKM. This CDR3 is built from 11 residues. This CDR3 reads CASSFQAGQYF. In nucleotides, the CDR3 is TGTGCCAGCAGTTTTCAGGCGGGGCAGTACTTC.

The chain joins TRBV4-1 to TRBJ2-3; 9 bases are a match to TRBD2. Trimming took 8 bases from V and 4 from J; bases not matched to a gene: 13. The V gene's germline CDR1 is MGHRA and CDR2 YSYEKL. The CDR3 extends over 16 amino acids. CDR3 residues: CASRPGAGGLSDTQYF. The CDR3 DNA reads as TGCGCCAGCCGCCCCGGTGCGGGGGGGCTATCAGATACGCAGTATTTT.

The chain combines TRBV2 with TRBJ2-5; 9 nucleotides align to TRBD2. Germline CDR1 SNHLY, CDR2 FYNNEI. CDR3 size: 16 residues. The ends lost 4 bases at V and 7 bases at J; junction bases unmatched: 13. Written as DNA, the CDR3 is TGTGCCAGCAGTGTTACGGCTAGCGGGGACAAGGGGACCCAGTACTTC. It yields the protein CASSVTASGDKGTQYF.

The rearrangement links TRBV11-3 to TRBJ1-1; D is uncertain. Trimming cost V 1 base and J 1 base, with 10 bases left between them. CDR3 length: 15 residues. The germline V gene has CDR1 SGHNT and CDR2 YENEEA. The CDR3 here is CASSLGRGGNTEAFF. CDR3 sequence (DNA): TGTGCCAGCAGCTTAGGACGGGGAGGGAACACTGAAGCTTTCTTT.

This clone occurred many times. V usage is TRBV5-1 and J usage is TRBJ1-4, with D perhaps matching TRBD1 (6 bases). CDR3 size: 14 residues. CDR1 and CDR2 from the germline V gene are SGHRS and YFSETQ. V was clipped by 4 bases and J by 6 bases, with 13 bases between them. In nucleotides, the CDR3 is TGCGCCAGCAGCCTGAACACAGGGTATGAAAAACTGTTTTTT. Translated: CASSLNTGYEKLFF. Complete variable domain (other parts from reference TRBV5-1 and TRBJ1-4): KAGVTQTPRYLIKTRGQQVTLSCSPISGHRSVSWYQQTPGQGLQFLFEYFSETQRNKGNFPGRFSGRQFSNSRSEMNVSTLELGDSALYLCASSLNTGYEKLFFGSGTQLSVL.

The chain uses TRBV30 and TRBJ2-3; maybe TRBD2 (7 bases). This CDR3 comprises 13 residues. Trimming shortened V by 0 bases and J by 6 bases, and 10 bases separated the two germline ends. The V gene's germline CDR1 is GTSNPN and CDR2 SVGIG (reference sequence). In nucleotides, the CDR3 is TGTGCCTGGAGTGTATCGGGGGGCGATACGCAGTATTTT. It yields the protein CAWSVSGGDTQYF. The full variable domain, rest sourced from reference TRBV30 and TRBJ2-3, is SQTIHQWPATLVQPVGSPLSLECTVEGTSNPNLYWYRQAAGRGLQLLFYSVGIGQISSEVPQNLSASRPQDRQFILSSKKLLLSDSGFYLCAWSVSGGDTQYFGPGTRLTVL.

The V and J genes are TRBV5-4 and TRBJ2-3; 10 nucleotides line up with TRBD1. CDR3 length equals 17 residues. Germline CDR1 is SGHNT and CDR2 is YYREEE (reference sequence). The V gene end was trimmed by 4 bases and the J gene end by 2 bases; junction bases not matched to a gene: 10. The CDR3 region has the DNA TGTGCCAGCAGCCCAACCGATGGGACAGGGGCCACAGATACGCAGTATTTT. The encoded protein is CASSPTDGTGATDTQYF.

The V gene is TRBV5-1, the J gene TRBJ1-1, with D possibly matching TRBD1 (6 bases). CDR3 length: 17 amino acids. Germline values: CDR1 SGHRS, CDR2 YFSETQ. The germline V and J ends were trimmed by 3 bases and 1 base, with 19 bases remaining between them. In nucleotides, the CDR3 is TGCGCCAGCAGCTCGAAAGAGGGCGGACAGACGAACACTGAAGCTTTCTTT. Translated, it gives CASSSKEGGQTNTEAFF.

The V call is TRBV6-1, the J call TRBJ2-3; weak D call: TRBD2 (6 bases). Trimming removed 1 base at V and 1 base at J, with 21 bases between. The V gene's germline CDR1 is MNHNS and CDR2 SASEGT. The CDR3 has 19 amino acids. The CDR3: CASSEEQLATYPGTDTQYF. The CDR3 DNA follows: TGTGCCAGCAGTGAAGAACAACTAGCCACCTACCCTGGCACAGATACGCAGTATTTT.

The V call is TRBV5-4, the J call TRBJ1-1; the D gene is possibly TRBD1 (5 bases). The germline CDR1 and CDR2 sequences are SGHNT and YYREEE (reference sequence). Trimming cost V 5 bases and J 5 bases, with 16 bases left between them. The CDR3 extends over 14 amino acids. The CDR3 spells CASRPVGQGTEAFF. DNA of the CDR3: TGTGCCAGCAGGCCGGTGGGGCAAGGGACTGAAGCTTTCTTT.

The V call is TRBV28, the J call TRBJ1-1, with 7 bases matching TRBD1. V lost 5 bases to trimming and J lost 1 base; unmatched junction nucleotides: 7. The CDR3 length is 15 residues. The germline V gene has CDR1 MDHEN and CDR2 SYDVKM. In DNA, the CDR3 is TGTGCCAGCAGTATATATACAGGGGCGAACACTGAAGCTTTCTTT. Translation gives CASSIYTGANTEAFF.

This chain connects TRBV11-2 to TRBJ1-5; 9 positions agree with TRBD1. Germline V lookup: CDR1 SGHAT, CDR2 FQNNGV. V shed 4 bases and J 5 bases; nucleotides not matched to a gene: 9. There are 16 residues in the CDR3. The DNA of the CDR3 is TGTGCCAGCAGCTCGATCACAGGGGGCGGGGATCAGCCCCAGCATTTT. It translates to CASSSITGGGDQPQHF.

The genes are TRBV5-1 and TRBJ2-6; D is unresolved. V dropped 3 bases and J dropped 0 bases, with 13 bases sitting between them. There are 17 residues in the CDR3. In germline, CDR1 is SGHRS, CDR2 YFSETQ. The CDR3 coding sequence is TGCGCCAGCAGCTCGGGTACCCTTTCCTCTGGGGCCAACGTCCTGACTTTC. It translates to CASSSGTLSSGANVLTF. Full variable domain (outside the CDR3, taken from reference TRBV5-1 and TRBJ2-6): KAGVTQTPRYLIKTRGQQVTLSCSPISGHRSVSWYQQTPGQGLQFLFEYFSETQRNKGNFPGRFSGRQFSNSRSEMNVSTLELGDSALYLCASSSGTLSSGANVLTFGAGSRLTVL.

This rearrangement joins TRBV7-9 to TRBJ1-4; no clear D gene. There are 14 residues in the CDR3. Trimming took 5 bases from V and 8 from J, leaving 15 bases between them. Germline lookup yields CDR1 SEHNR and CDR2 FQNEAQ (reference sequence). The CDR3 sequence is CASSPSGSREKLFF. The CDR3, as DNA: TGTGCCAGCAGCCCCTCGGGAAGTAGGGAAAAACTGTTTTTT.

This clone has only one observation. The rearrangement uses TRBV7-6 and TRBJ1-6, with 8 bases identical to TRBD1. J lost 8 bases, V lost 5 bases, and 8 bases had no gene match. The germline gives CDR1 SGHVS, CDR2 FNYEAQ. The CDR3 is 15 amino acids. CDR3 in amino acids: CASSIKRTGHSPLHF. The CDR3, as DNA: TGTGCCAGCAGCATCAAACGGACAGGGCATTCACCCCTCCACTTT.

The rearrangement joins TRBV4-3 to TRBJ2-1; D is possibly TRBD1 (6 bases). This CDR3 is built from 13 residues. Germline assignment: CDR1 LGHNA and CDR2 YSLEER. Trimming cost V 4 bases and J 4 bases, with 8 bases left between them. CDR3 sequence: CASSPGQYNEQFF. The CDR3 DNA sequence: TGCGCCAGCAGCCCAGGACAGTACAATGAGCAGTTCTTC.

With regard to this clone: This CDR3 is also generated by other DNA sequences in the sample. Here the CDR3 reads CASSLAGFYGYTF. DNA for the CDR3: TGCGCCAGCAGCTTGGCCGGGTTCTATGGCTACACCTTC. The chain joins TRBV5-1 to TRBJ1-2; D remains unclear. Germline V gene data show CDR1 as SGHRS and CDR2 as YFSETQ. The CDR3 sequence is 13 residues long. The germline V and J ends were trimmed by 0 bases and 4 bases, with 7 bases remaining between them.

The rearrangement joins TRBV21-1 to TRBJ1-2; TRBD1, the table's D call, was not compared with the DNA. TRBV21-1 is a documented pseudogene. The CDR3 extends over 15 amino acids. The CDR3 here is CASSGAPRTDHGYTF. As DNA, the CDR3 is TGTGCCAGCAGCGGAGCACCGAGGACAGACCATGGCTACACCTTC.